The clone carrying this T cell receptor beta chain was seen many times. The antigen is undetermined. Time point denoted: newly diagnosed GD, antithyroid drugs for less than 3 months. PBMCs were the source of the RNA used for TCR sequencing. This sample is drawn from a study of regulatory T cells in long-lasting Graves disease. Findings and limits, study-wide: It was peripheral blood alone, not thyroid tissue, that was studied.

Trimming removed 3 bases at V and 3 bases at J, with 11 bases between. Germline CDR1 MNHEY, CDR2 SVGAGI. This CDR3 comprises 15 residues. The TCR beta library used iRepertoire HTBI primers with Arm-PCR amplification of CDR3. TCRdb processed the multiplex PCR reads anew with MiXCR; each CDR3 protein has one entry. The top ten hold roughly 8.9% of the sample, which has over 450,000 distinct CDR3 sequences, around 12% seen once. In addition, the sample was reused for a study of T cells in Graves' hyperthyroidism and ophthalmopathy. That investigation notes: Every diagnosis used clinical symptoms, serum thyroxine and TRAb, thyroid ultrasound and orbital computed tomography. Carried out on the TCR CDR3, a first-round RT-PCR used the HTBI primer set. Blood also carried most thyroid clonotypes expanded above 0.001.

The V call is TRBV6-5, the J call TRBJ1-4, with D possibly matching TRBD1 (6 bases). The TCR comes from a woman under 40 with Graves disease. The sequencing here drew on peripheral blood mononuclear cells (PBMCs), taken at new diagnosis, from a patient treated with antithyroid drugs. CDR3 DNA: TGTGCCAGCAGTTATTCAGGGGTGGCTAATGAAAAACTGTTTTTT. Its translation is CASSYSGVANEKLFF.